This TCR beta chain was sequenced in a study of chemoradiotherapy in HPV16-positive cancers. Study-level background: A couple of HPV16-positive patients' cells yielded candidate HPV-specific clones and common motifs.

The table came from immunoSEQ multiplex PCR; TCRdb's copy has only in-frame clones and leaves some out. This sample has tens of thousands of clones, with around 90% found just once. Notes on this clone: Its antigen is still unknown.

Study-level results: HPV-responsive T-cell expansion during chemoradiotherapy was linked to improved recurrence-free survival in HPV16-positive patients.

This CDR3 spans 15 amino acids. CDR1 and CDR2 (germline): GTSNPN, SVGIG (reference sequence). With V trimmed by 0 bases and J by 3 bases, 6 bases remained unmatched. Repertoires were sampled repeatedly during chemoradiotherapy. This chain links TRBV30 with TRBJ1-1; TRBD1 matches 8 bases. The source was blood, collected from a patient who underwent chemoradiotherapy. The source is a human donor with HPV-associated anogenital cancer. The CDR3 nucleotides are TGTGCCTGGAGTGTTCGGGGCAGGGGGCACACTGAAGCTTTCTTT. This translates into CAWSVRGRGHTEAFF.